The present TCR beta chain was sequenced within a study of blood T cells in healthy people across ages. Study-level results: Fewer expanded clones and more diversity marked long-lived versus aged donors.

A second about 6 to 12 cycle PCR used barcoded and J-beta primers. TCRdb passed the 5' RACE reads through MiXCR, listing each CDR3 protein once. The table shows over 1,500,000 distinct CDR3 sequences, with less than 50% occurring only once. As concerns this clonotype: Its antigen is still unknown.

This CDR3 region has 15 residues. The V end was cut by 3 bases, the J end by 7 bases, with 18 bases between. The germline V gene has CDR1 LGHNA and CDR2 YSLEER. This receptor was identified in a woman aged 40-49 years in good health. The V and J genes are TRBV4-3 and TRBJ1-2; tentatively, D is TRBD1 (5 bases). Sequencing was performed on blood. Here the CDR3 reads CASSQEPGTSSGYTF. CDR3 bases: TGCGCCAGCAGCCAGGAGCCCGGGACGTCATCTGGCTACACCTTC.